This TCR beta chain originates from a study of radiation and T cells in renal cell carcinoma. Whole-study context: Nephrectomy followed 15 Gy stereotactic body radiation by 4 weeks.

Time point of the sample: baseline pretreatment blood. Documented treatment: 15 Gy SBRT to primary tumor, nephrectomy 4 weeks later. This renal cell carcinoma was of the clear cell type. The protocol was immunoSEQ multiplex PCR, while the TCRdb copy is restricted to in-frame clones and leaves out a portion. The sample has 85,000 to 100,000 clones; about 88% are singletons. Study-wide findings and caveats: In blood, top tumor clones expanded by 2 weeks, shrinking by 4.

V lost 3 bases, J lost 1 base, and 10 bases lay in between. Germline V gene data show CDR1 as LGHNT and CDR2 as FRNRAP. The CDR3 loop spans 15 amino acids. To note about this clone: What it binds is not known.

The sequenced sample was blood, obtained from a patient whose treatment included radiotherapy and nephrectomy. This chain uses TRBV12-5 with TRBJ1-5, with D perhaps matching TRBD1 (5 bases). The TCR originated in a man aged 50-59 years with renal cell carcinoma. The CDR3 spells CASGLEQVSNQPQHF. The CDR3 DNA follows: TGTGCTAGTGGTTTAGAACAGGTAAGCAATCAGCCCCAGCATTTT.